Listed here is a single T cell receptor (beta chain). As yet, its antigen is unknown. The repertoire was sequenced with immunoSEQ multiplex PCR; TCRdb's copy has only in-frame clones and lacks some. The table has about 22,000 clones, 85% to 95% seen once. This sample was taken from a study of T cell repertoires and Cas9 in healthy adults. Study summary: CD4 and CD8 compartments: SpCas9-reactive T cells profiled for potency, cytotoxicity, lineage.

CDR1 MNHNS and CDR2 SASEGT come from the germline V gene. This CDR3 has 14 amino acids. V dropped 6 bases and J dropped 2 bases, with 13 bases sitting between them. Study-level results: SpCas9-reactive effector T cells were reportedly restrained in vitro by SpCas9-reactive regulatory T cells.

The chain joins TRBV6-1 to TRBJ1-2, with unresolved D. The source material was CD4+ effector T cells (CD127+, CD25-, CD137-, CD154-) from PBMCs; culture status not recorded. The clonotype originates from a human donor in good health. CDR3 nucleotide sequence: TGTGCCAGCAGACCGCCCGGCGCGAACTATGGCTACACCTTC. Amino acid sequence: CASRPPGANYGYTF.